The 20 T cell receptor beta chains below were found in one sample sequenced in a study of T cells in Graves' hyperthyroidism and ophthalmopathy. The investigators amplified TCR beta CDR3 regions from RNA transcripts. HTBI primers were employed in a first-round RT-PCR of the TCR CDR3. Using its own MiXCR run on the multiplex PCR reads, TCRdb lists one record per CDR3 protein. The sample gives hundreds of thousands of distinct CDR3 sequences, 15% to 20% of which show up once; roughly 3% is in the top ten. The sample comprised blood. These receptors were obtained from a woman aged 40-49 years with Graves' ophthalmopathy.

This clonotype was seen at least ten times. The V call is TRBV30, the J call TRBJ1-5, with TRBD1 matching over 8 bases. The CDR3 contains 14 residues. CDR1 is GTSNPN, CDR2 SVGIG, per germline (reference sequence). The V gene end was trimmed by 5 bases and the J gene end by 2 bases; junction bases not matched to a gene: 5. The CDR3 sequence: CAWSSGQGNQPQHF. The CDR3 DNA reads TGTGCCTGGTCTTCGGGACAGGGCAATCAGCCCCAGCATTTT.

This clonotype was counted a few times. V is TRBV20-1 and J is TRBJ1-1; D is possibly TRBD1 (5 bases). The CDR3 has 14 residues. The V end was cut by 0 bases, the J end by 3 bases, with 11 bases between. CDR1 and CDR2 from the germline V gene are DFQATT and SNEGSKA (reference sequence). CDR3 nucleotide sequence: TGCAGTGCTAGAGATAATGGCAGGGACACTGAAGCTTTCTTT. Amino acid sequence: CSARDNGRDTEAFF.

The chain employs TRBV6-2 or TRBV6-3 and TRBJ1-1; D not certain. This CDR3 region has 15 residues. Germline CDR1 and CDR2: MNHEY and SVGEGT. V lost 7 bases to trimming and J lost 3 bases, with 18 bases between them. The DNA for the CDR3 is TGTGCCAGCACCAGCGGGGAATTCGAATACACTGAAGCTTTCTTT. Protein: CASTSGEFEYTEAFF.

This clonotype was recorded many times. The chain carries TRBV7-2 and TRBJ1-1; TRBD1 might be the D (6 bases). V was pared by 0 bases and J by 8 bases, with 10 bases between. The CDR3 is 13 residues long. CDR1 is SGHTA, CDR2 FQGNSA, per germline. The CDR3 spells CASSLALTGEAFF. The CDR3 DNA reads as TGTGCCAGCAGCTTAGCCTTGACAGGCGAAGCTTTCTTT.

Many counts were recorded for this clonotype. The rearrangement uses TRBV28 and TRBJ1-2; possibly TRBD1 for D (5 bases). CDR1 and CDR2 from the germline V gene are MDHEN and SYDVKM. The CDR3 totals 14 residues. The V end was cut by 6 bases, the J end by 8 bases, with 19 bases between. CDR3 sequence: CASSSRGRAVGYTF. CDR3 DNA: TGTGCCAGCAGCTCCCGGGGGAGGGCAGTAGGCTACACCTTC.

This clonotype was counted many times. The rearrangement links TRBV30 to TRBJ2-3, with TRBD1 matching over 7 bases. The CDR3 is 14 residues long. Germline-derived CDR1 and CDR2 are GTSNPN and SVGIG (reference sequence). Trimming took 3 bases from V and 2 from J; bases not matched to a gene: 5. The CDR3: CAWRGQTITDTQYF. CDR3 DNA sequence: TGTGCCTGGAGGGGACAGACAATCACAGATACGCAGTATTTT.

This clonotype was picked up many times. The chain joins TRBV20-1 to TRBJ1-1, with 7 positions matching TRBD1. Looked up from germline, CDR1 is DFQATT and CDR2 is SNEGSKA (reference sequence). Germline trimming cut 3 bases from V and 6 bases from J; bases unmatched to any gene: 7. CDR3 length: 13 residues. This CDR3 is CSASRAGGPEAFF. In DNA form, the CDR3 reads TGCAGTGCTAGTCGGGCAGGGGGTCCTGAAGCTTTCTTT.

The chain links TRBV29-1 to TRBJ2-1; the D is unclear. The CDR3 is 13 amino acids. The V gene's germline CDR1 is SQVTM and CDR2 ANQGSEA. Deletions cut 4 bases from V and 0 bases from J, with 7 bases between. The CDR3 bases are TGCAGCGTTGCCAGAAGCTCCTACAATGAGCAGTTCTTC. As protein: CSVARSSYNEQFF.

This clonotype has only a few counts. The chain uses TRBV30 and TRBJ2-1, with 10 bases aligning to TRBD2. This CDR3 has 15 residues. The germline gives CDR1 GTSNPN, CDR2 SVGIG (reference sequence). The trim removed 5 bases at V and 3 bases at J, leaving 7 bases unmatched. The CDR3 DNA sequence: TGTGCCTGGGCCGTCGGACTAGCGGTCTACAATGAGCAGTTCTTC. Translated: CAWAVGLAVYNEQFF.

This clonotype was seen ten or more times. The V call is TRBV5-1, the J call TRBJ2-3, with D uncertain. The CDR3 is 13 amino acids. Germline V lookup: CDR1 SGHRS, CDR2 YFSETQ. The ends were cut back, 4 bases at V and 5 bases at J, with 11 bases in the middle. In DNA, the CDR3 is TGCGCCAGCAGCGTGGGGTTTGAAGATACGCAGTATTTT. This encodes CASSVGFEDTQYF.

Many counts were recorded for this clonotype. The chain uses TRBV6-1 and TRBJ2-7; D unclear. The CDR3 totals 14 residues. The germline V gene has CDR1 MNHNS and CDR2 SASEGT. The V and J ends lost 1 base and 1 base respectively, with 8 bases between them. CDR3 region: CASSEGGTSYEQYF. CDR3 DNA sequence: TGTGCCAGCAGTGAAGGTGGAACGTCCTACGAGCAGTACTTC.

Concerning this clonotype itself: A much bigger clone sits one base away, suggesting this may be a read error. The DNA of the CDR3 is TGTGCCAGCGCCGGGACAGGGGGCGTCGCCGAGCAGTACTTC. Its protein product is CASAGTGGVAEQYF. The genes are TRBV6-1 and TRBJ2-7, with 12 bases identical to TRBD1. The CDR3 loop spans 14 amino acids. With V trimmed by 8 bases and J by 6 bases, 8 bases remained unmatched. In germline, CDR1 is MNHNS, CDR2 SASEGT.

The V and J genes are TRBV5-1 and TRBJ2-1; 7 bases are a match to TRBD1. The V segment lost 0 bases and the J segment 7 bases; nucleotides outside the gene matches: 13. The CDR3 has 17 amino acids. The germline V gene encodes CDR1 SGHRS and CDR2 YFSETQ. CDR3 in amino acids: CASSLAVRGGVTNEQFF. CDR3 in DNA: TGCGCCAGCAGCTTGGCCGTTAGAGGGGGCGTCACAAATGAGCAGTTCTTC.

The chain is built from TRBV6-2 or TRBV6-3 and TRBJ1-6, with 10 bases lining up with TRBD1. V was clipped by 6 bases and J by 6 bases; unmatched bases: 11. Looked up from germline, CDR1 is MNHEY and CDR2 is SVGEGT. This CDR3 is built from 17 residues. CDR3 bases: TGTGCCAGCAGCTTCATGACAGGGGGCAGGAGTAATTCACCCCTCCACTTT. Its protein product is CASSFMTGGRSNSPLHF.

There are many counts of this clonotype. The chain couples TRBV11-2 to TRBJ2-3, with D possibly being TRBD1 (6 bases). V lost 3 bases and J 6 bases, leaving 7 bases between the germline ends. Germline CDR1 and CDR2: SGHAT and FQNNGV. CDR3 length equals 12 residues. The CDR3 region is CASSFGQDTQYF. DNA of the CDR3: TGTGCCAGCAGCTTTGGACAGGATACGCAGTATTTT.

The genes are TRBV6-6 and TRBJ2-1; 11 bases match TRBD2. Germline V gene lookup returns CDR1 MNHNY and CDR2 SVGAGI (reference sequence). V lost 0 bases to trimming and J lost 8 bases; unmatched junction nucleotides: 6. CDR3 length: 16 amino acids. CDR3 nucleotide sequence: TGTGCCAGCAGTTACTCGGCTAGCGGGAGGTTGGATGAGCAGTTCTTC. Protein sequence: CASSYSASGRLDEQFF.

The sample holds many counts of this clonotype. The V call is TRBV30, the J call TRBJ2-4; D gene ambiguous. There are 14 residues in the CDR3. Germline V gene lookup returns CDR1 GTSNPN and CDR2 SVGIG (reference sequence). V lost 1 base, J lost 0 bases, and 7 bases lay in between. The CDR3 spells CAWSGALAKNIQYF. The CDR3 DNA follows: TGTGCCTGGAGTGGAGCTCTAGCCAAAAACATTCAGTACTTC.

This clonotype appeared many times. As DNA, the CDR3 is TGTGCCAGCTCAGGACTGACAGAGAGCTCCTACAATGAGCAGTTCTTC. Protein product: CASSGLTESSYNEQFF. V is TRBV18 and J is TRBJ2-1, with D perhaps assigned TRBD1 or TRBD2 (5 bases each). The V gene's germline CDR1 is KGHSH and CDR2 LQKENI. The V and J ends lost 5 bases and 0 bases respectively, with 14 bases between them. The CDR3 is 16 residues long.

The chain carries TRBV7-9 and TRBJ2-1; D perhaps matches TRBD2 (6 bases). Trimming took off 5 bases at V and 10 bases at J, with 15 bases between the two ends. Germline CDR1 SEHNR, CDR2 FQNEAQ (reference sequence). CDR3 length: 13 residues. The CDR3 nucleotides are TGTGCCAGCAGCCCAGGACTACGGGGAGAGCAGTTCTTC. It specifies CASSPGLRGEQFF.

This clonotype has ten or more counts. The CDR3 loop is CASSISDAANEQFF. CDR3 nucleotide sequence: TGTGCCAGCAGTATCTCGGACGCTGCCAATGAGCAGTTCTTC. This chain links TRBV28 with TRBJ2-1; D uncertain. The length of the CDR3 is 14 residues. Trimming took 5 bases from V and 6 from J, leaving 14 bases between them. Germline lookup yields CDR1 MDHEN and CDR2 SYDVKM.